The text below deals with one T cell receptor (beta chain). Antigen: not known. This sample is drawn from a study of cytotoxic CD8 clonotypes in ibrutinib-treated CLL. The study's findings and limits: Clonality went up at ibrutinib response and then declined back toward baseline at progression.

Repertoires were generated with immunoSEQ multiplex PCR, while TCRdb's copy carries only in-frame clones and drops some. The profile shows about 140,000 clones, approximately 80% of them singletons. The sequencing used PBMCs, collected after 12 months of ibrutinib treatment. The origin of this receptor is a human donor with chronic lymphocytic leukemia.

Here the CDR3 DNA reads TGCGCCAGCAGCTTGGTAAGGGATAACTATGGCTACACCTTC. Amino acid sequence: CASSLVRDNYGYTF. The chain couples TRBV5-1 to TRBJ1-2, with D unresolved. The germline V and J ends were trimmed by 0 bases and 1 base, with 7 bases remaining between them. Germline V gene data show CDR1 as SGHRS and CDR2 as YFSETQ. CDR3 size: 14 residues.